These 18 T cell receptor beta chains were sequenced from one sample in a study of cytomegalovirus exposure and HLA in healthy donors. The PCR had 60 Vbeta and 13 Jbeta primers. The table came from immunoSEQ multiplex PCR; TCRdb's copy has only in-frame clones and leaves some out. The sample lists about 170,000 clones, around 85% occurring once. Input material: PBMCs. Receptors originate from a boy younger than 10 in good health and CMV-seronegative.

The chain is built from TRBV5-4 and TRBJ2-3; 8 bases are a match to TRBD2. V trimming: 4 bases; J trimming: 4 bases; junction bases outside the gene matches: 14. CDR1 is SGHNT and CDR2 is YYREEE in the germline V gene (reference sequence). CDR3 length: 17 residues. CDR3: CASSPTGSGILADTQYF. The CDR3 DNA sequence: TGTGCCAGCAGCCCGACAGGTAGCGGGATCTTGGCAGATACGCAGTATTTT.

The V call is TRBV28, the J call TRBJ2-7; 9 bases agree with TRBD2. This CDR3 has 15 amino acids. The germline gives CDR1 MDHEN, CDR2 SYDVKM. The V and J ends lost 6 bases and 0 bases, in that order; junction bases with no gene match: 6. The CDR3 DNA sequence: TGTGCCAGCAGGTCTAGCGGGAAGCTCTCCTACGAGCAGTACTTC. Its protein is CASRSSGKLSYEQYF.

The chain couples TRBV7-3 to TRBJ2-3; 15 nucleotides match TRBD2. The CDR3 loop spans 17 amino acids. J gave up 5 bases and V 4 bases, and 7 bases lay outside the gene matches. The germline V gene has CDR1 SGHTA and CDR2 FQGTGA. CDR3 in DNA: TGTGCCAGCAGCTCTGGACTAGCGGGAGGGCCTGTAGATACGCAGTATTTT. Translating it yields CASSSGLAGGPVDTQYF.

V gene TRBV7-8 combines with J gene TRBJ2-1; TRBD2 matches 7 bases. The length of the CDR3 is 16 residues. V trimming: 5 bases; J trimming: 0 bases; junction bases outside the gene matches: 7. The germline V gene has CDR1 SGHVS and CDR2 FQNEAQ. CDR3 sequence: CASSPYRGGSYNEQFF. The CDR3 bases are TGTGCCAGCAGCCCCTACCGCGGGGGCTCCTACAATGAGCAGTTCTTC.

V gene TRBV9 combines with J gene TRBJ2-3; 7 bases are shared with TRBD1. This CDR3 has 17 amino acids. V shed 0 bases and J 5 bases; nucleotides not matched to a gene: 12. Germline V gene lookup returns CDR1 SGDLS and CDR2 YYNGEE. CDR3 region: CASSVDEGGYFQDTQYF. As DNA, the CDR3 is TGTGCCAGCAGCGTAGATGAAGGGGGCTACTTTCAAGATACGCAGTATTTT.

CDR3 protein: CAWGQGNQPQHF. The DNA for the CDR3 is TGTGCCTGGGGACAGGGTAACCAGCCCCAGCATTTT. The chain is built from TRBV30 and TRBJ1-5, with 8 bases aligning to TRBD1. Germline V CDR1 and CDR2: GTSNPN, SVGIG (reference sequence). The V and J ends lost 5 bases and 7 bases, in that order; junction bases with no gene match: 4. This CDR3 is 12 amino acids long.

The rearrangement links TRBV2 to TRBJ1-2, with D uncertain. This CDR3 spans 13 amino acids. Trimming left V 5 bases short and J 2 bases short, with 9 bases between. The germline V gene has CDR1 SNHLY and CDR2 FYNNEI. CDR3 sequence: CASSPNQNYGYTF. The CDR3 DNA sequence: TGTGCCAGCAGTCCTAATCAAAACTATGGCTACACCTTC. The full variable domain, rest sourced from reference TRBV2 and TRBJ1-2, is EPEVTQTPSHQVTQMGQEVILRCVPISNHLYFYWYRQILGQKVEFLVSFYNNEISEKSEIFDDQFSVERPDGSNFTLKIRSTKLEDSAMYFCASSPNQNYGYTFGSGTRLTVV.

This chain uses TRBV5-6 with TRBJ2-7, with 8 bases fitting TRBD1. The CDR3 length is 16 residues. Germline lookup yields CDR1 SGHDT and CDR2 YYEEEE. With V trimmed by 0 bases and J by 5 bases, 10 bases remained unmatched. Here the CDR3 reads CASSLGWRQGFHEQYF. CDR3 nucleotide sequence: TGTGCCAGCAGCTTGGGGTGGAGACAGGGGTTCCACGAGCAGTACTTC.

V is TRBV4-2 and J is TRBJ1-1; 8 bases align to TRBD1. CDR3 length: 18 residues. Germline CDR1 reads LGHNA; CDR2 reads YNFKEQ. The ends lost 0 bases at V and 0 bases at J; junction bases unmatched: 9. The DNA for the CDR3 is TGTGCCAGCAGCCAAGAAGAGGGCAGGGGGCTTATGAACACTGAAGCTTTCTTT. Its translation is CASSQEEGRGLMNTEAFF.

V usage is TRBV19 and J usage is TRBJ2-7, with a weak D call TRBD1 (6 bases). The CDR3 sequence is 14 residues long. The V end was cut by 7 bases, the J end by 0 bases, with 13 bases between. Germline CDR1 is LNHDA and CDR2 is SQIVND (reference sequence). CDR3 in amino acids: CASTSDSLSYEQYF. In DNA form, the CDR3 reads TGTGCCAGTACCTCGGACAGCCTCTCCTACGAGCAGTACTTC.

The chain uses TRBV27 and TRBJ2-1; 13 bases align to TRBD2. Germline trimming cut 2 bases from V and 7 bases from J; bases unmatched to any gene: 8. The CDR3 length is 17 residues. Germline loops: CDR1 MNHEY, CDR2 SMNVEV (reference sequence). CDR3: CASSLAGLAGDGNEQFF. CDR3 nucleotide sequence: TGTGCCAGCAGTTTAGCTGGACTAGCGGGAGACGGGAATGAGCAGTTCTTC.

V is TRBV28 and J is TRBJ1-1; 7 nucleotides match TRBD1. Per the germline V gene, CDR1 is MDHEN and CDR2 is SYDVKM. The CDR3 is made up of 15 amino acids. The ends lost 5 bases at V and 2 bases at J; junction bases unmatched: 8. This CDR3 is CASSITGTANTEAFF. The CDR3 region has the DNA TGTGCCAGCAGTATCACCGGGACAGCTAACACTGAAGCTTTCTTT.

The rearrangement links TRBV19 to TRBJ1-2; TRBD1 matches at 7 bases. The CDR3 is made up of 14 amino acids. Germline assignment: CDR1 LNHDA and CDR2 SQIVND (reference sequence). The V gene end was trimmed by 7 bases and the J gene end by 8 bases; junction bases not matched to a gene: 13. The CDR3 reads CASTLPGKGAGYTF. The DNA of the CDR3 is TGTGCCAGTACTCTACCAGGGAAGGGGGCCGGCTACACCTTC.

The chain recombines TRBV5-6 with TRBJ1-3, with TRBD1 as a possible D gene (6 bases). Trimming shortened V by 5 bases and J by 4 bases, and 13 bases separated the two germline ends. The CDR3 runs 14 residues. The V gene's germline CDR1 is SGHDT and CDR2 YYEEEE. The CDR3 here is CASSLEDRGNTIYF. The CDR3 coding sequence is TGTGCCAGCAGTCTGGAGGACAGAGGAAACACCATATATTTT.

The CDR3 DNA follows: TGTGCCAGCAGTCAGACTGGACAGCCAAATTCACCCCTCCACTTT. Its protein product is CASSQTGQPNSPLHF. The rearrangement joins TRBV28 to TRBJ1-6; D possibly corresponds to TRBD1 (6 bases). The length of the CDR3 is 15 residues. Germline V gives CDR1 MDHEN, CDR2 SYDVKM. V was pared by 5 bases and J by 7 bases, with 15 bases between.

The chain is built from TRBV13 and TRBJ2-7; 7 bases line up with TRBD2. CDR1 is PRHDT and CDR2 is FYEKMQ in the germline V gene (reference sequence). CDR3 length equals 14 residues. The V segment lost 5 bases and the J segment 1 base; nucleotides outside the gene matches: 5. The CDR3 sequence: CASSRGLGSYEQYF. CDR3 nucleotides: TGTGCCAGCAGCCGCGGACTAGGTTCCTACGAGCAGTACTTC.

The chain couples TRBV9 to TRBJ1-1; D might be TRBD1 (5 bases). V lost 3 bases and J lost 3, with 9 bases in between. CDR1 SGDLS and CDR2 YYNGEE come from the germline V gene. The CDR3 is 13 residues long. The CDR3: CASSADSYTEAFF. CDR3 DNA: TGTGCCAGCAGCGCTGACAGCTACACTGAAGCTTTCTTT.

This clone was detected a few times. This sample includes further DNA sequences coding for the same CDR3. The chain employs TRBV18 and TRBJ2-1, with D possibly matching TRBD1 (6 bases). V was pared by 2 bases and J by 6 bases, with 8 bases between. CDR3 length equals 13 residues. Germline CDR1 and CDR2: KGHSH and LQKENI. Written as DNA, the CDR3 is TGTGCCAGCTCACCAGTAGGGGGCAATGAGCAGTTCTTC. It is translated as CASSPVGGNEQFF.